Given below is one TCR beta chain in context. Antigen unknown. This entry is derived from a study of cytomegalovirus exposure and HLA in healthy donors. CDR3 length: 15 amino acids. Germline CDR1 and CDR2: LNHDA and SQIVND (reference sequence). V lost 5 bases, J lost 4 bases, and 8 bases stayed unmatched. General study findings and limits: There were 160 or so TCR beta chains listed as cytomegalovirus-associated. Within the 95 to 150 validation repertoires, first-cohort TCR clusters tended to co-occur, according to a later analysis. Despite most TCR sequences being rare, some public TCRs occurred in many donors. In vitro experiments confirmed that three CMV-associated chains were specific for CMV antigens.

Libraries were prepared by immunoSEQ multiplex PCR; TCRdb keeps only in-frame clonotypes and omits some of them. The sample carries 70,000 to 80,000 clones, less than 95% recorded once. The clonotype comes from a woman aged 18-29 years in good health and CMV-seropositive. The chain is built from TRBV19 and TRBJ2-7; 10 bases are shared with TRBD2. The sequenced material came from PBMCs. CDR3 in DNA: TGTGCCAGTAGTGATCCGGGACTAGCGCAATACGAGCAGTACTTC. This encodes CASSDPGLAQYEQYF.